This T cell receptor (beta chain) appears in the sequencing data of a study of high-grade serous ovarian cancer treatment subgroups. The overall study: Samples averaged approximately 13,000 reads and 6,900 or so unique TCR beta rearrangements.

Study results and caveats: Only CDR3 was analyzed; CDR1 and CDR2 were not.

Tumor samples were obtained before definitive surgery or chemotherapy. Clones were read by immunoSEQ multiplex PCR, and TCRdb kept only the in-frame ones, dropping some. Of around 2,000 clones listed, roughly four fifths are singletons. Turning to this clone: Its antigen remains unidentified.

Germline V gene lookup returns CDR1 SGHVS and CDR2 FNYEAQ. CDR3 length: 13 amino acids. Trimming cost V 3 bases and J 5 bases, with 10 bases left between them. Source material: tumor tissue. The clonotype was recovered from a human donor with high-grade serous ovarian cancer. The chain has TRBV7-6 and TRBJ1-1; D not resolved. This CDR3 is CASSFGMGTEAFF. The CDR3 coding sequence is TGTGCCAGCAGCTTCGGGATGGGAACTGAAGCTTTCTTT.